What follows are 19 T cell receptor beta chains derived from one specimen sequenced in a study of shared clonotypes between healthy human individuals. TCRdb keeps only in-frame clones here, not all; method: immunoSEQ multiplex PCR. Among some 2 million clones listed, roughly 94% were seen once. Sequencing was performed on naive CD4+ T cells sorted from blood. Subset defined: CD45RA+ positively selected. The origin of the receptors is a man between 18 and 29 years old in good health.

The chain has TRBV5-4 and TRBJ2-5; D gene unclear. V was trimmed by 4 bases and J by 2 bases, leaving 21 bases between them. The length of the CDR3 is 17 residues. Germline assignment: CDR1 SGHNT and CDR2 YYREEE (reference sequence). The CDR3 DNA is TGTGCCAGCAGCCGCTCGGTGGTTGCAGCCGCGCAAGAGACCCAGTACTTC. As protein: CASSRSVVAAAQETQYF.

The chain recombines TRBV10-3 with TRBJ1-2; possibly TRBD1 for D (5 bases). From germline, CDR1 is ENHRY and CDR2 SYGVKD. V was clipped by 6 bases and J by 6 bases, with 17 bases between them. The length of the CDR3 is 14 residues. The chain's CDR3 is CAIRRQGDADGYTF. The CDR3 nucleotides read TGTGCCATCAGACGGCAGGGAGATGCAGATGGCTACACCTTC.

The CDR3 DNA sequence: TGTGCCAGCAGTTACTCGAGTAGGGGCATCTCCTACGAGCAGTACTTC. Protein: CASSYSSRGISYEQYF. The chain recombines TRBV6-5 with TRBJ2-7; maybe TRBD1 (5 bases). V lost 0 bases and J lost 0, with 12 bases in between. The germline V gene has CDR1 MNHEY and CDR2 SVGAGI. The CDR3 is made up of 16 amino acids.

CDR3 bases: TGTGCCAGCAGTGATGTTACCCAGAACACTGAAGCTTTCTTT. Translating it yields CASSDVTQNTEAFF. The genes are TRBV25-1 and TRBJ1-1; unclear D gene. V lost 3 bases and J lost 1, with 9 bases in between. The germline gives CDR1 MGHDK, CDR2 SYGVNS. The CDR3 loop spans 14 amino acids.

J is TRBJ1-1 and V is TRBV9, with D maybe TRBD1 (6 bases). This CDR3 has 13 residues. CDR1 and CDR2 from the germline V gene are SGDLS and YYNGEE. V was shortened by 4 bases and J by 6 bases, with 13 bases between the two germline ends. The CDR3 DNA reads TGTGCCAGCAGCCCACAGGGAAGGTCTGAAGCTTTCTTT. Translation: CASSPQGRSEAFF.

The chain combines TRBV6-5 with TRBJ1-2, with TRBD1 as a possible D gene (6 bases). V lost 4 bases and J lost 8, with 14 bases in between. This CDR3 is 13 amino acids long. Germline V lookup: CDR1 MNHEY, CDR2 SVGAGI. The CDR3: CASSSGGTFGYTF. The CDR3 DNA reads as TGTGCCAGCAGTTCGGGGGGGACATTCGGCTACACCTTC.

In its sample, this clone was seen once. This chain links TRBV5-1 with TRBJ2-7; D not resolved. Per germline, CDR1 SGHRS and CDR2 YFSETQ. V lost 0 bases and J lost 9, with 13 bases in between. This CDR3 is 13 amino acids long. CDR3 protein: CASSLDLLRGQYF. CDR3 bases: TGCGCCAGCAGCTTGGATCTTCTACGAGGGCAGTACTTC.

The gene calls are TRBV5-4 and TRBJ2-1, with D possibly called TRBD1 or TRBD2 (5 bases each). V lost 4 bases and J lost 11, with 10 bases in between. The CDR3 has 11 amino acids. Germline lookup yields CDR1 SGHNT and CDR2 YYREEE (reference sequence). CDR3 loop: CASSLSGQQFF. CDR3 coding DNA: TGTGCCAGCAGCCTGTCGGGACAGCAGTTCTTC.

J is TRBJ2-5 and V is TRBV4-2, with 8 bases identical to TRBD2. Looked up from germline, CDR1 is LGHNA and CDR2 is YNFKEQ. This CDR3 has 14 amino acids. The J segment lost 2 bases and the V segment lost 4 bases, leaving 3 bases of the junction unmatched. CDR3 nucleotides: TGTGCCAGCAGCCTCGGGGGGGGGCAAGAGACCCAGTACTTC. This codes for CASSLGGGQETQYF.

The CDR3 loop is CACREAAYNEQFF. DNA for the CDR3: TGTGCCTGCCGGGAGGCCGCCTACAATGAGCAGTTCTTC. The chain employs TRBV7-2 and TRBJ2-1; 7 bases align to TRBD2. CDR1 is SGHTA, CDR2 FQGNSA, per germline. This CDR3 spans 13 amino acids. V trimming: 11 bases; J trimming: 2 bases; junction bases outside the gene matches: 6.

In this sample, this clone turned up once. This sample also contains other DNA sequences that code for the same CDR3. This chain connects TRBV7-9 to TRBJ2-7, with D perhaps matching TRBD1 or TRBD2 (5 bases each). Trimming pared 4 bases from V and 0 bases from J, leaving 10 bases between. This CDR3 has 14 residues. CDR1 is SEHNR, CDR2 FQNEAQ, per germline (reference sequence). The CDR3 reads CASSSRGSSYEQYF. CDR3 DNA: TGTGCCAGCAGCTCCCGGGGCTCCTCCTACGAGCAGTACTTC.

V and J are TRBV9 and TRBJ2-1; D assignment may be TRBD1 or TRBD2 (5 bases each). This CDR3 is 14 amino acids long. Germline CDR1 is SGDLS and CDR2 is YYNGEE. Trimming removed 4 bases from V and 4 bases from J, with 12 bases in between. In nucleotides, the CDR3 is TGTGCCAGCAGCTTTGGGGGAGCTTACAATGAGCAGTTCTTC. This codes for CASSFGGAYNEQFF. Together with reference TRBV9 and TRBJ2-1, the CDR3 gives the full variable domain: DSGVTQTPKHLITATGQRVTLRCSPRSGDLSVYWYQQSLDQGLQFLIQYYNGEERAKGNILERFSAQQFPDLHSELNLSSLELGDSALYFCASSFGGAYNEQFFGPGTRLTVL.

This chain connects TRBV18 to TRBJ2-7; D is perhaps TRBD1 (5 bases). Trimming left V 10 bases short and J 5 bases short, with 15 bases between. This CDR3 comprises 12 residues. CDR1 is KGHSH, CDR2 LQKENI, per germline. In nucleotides, the CDR3 is TGTGCCACTGCAGAAGGGGTCCACGAGCAGTACTTC. The encoded protein is CATAEGVHEQYF.

This clone showed up just a few times. This chain uses TRBV5-1 with TRBJ1-6; D uncertain. Germline V gene data show CDR1 as SGHRS and CDR2 as YFSETQ. Trimming left V 1 base short and J 11 bases short, with 7 bases between. This CDR3 contains 12 residues. The CDR3 loop reads CASSLLDPPLHF. The DNA for the CDR3 is TGCGCCAGCAGCTTGCTGGATCCACCCCTCCACTTT.

The V gene is TRBV7-2, the J gene TRBJ1-5; the match to TRBD1 covers 9 bases. Germline V gene lookup returns CDR1 SGHTA and CDR2 FQGNSA. The CDR3 contains 15 residues. Trimming removed 2 bases from V and 5 bases from J; junction bases left unmatched: 4. This CDR3 reads CASSLLTGGYQPQHF. In DNA, the CDR3 is TGTGCCAGCAGCTTACTGACAGGGGGGTATCAGCCCCAGCATTTT.

The rearrangement links TRBV29-1 to TRBJ2-1, with D unresolved. Trimming stripped 7 bases from V and 15 bases from J, with 19 bases between. Germline V CDR1 and CDR2: SQVTM, ANQGSEA. This CDR3 has 11 residues. CDR3 sequence: CSGSHGPKGFF. In nucleotides, the CDR3 is TGCAGCGGGAGCCACGGCCCAAAGGGGTTCTTC.

The chain recombines TRBV9 with TRBJ2-1, with 8 bases lining up with TRBD2. Germline V CDR1 and CDR2: SGDLS, YYNGEE. Trimming removed 3 bases from V and 6 bases from J; junction bases left unmatched: 8. The CDR3 loop spans 15 amino acids. For the CDR3, the DNA is TGTGCCAGCAGCGCCAGCGGGAGTCCAAGCAATGAGCAGTTCTTC. The encoded protein is CASSASGSPSNEQFF.

V gene TRBV7-2 combines with J gene TRBJ2-7; 9 bases align to TRBD1. Germline values: CDR1 SGHTA, CDR2 FQGNSA. Trimming removed 6 bases from V and 5 bases from J; junction bases left unmatched: 8. The CDR3 extends over 14 amino acids. CDR3 in amino acids: CASSSRTGDNEQYF. The CDR3 region has the DNA TGTGCCAGCAGTTCAAGGACAGGGGACAACGAGCAGTACTTC.

The chain joins TRBV29-1 to TRBJ1-2, with TRBD1 matching over 7 bases. The length of the CDR3 is 12 residues. Trimming cost V 6 bases and J 4 bases; bases outside gene matches: 5. The germline V gene encodes CDR1 SQVTM and CDR2 ANQGSEA. The chain's CDR3 is CSVWDRTYGYTF. The CDR3 DNA is TGCAGCGTGTGGGACAGAACCTATGGCTACACCTTC.